These T cell receptor beta chains were read from a single sample in a study of OX40 agonist ivuxolimab in advanced cancers. The method was immunoSEQ multiplex PCR; TCRdb's version includes in-frame clones alone and lacks a portion of them. The sample has over 55,000 clones, 91% seen once. The sequencing here drew on CD4+ or CD8+ T cells sorted from blood, taken in a trial of the OX40 agonist ivuxolimab. These receptors came from an adult with an advanced solid tumor such as melanoma, head and neck, liver or kidney cancer. CDR3s include the opening cysteine and the closing phenylalanine or tryptophan.

J,V,CDR3
TRBJ2-7,TRBV7-2,CASSLGTYEQYF
TRBJ2-1,TRBV25-1,CASSGQGAYNEQFF
TRBJ2-7,TRBV2,CASSEALGTLREQYF
TRBJ2-7,TRBV6-6,CASSYIDGKSYEQYF
TRBJ2-5,TRBV25-1,CASSEGAQETQYF
TRBJ2-1,TRBV11-3,CASSSTGTSGRGTIEQFF
TRBJ1-1,TRBV4-1,CASSQGRGKTEAFF
TRBJ2-1,TRBV7-9,CASSWDRGLHEQFF
TRBJ2-3,TRBV16,CASSPPAIDTQYF
TRBJ2-7,TRBV2,CASAGIGNEQYF
TRBJ1-2,TRBV4-2,CASSQDRDRVVDYGYTF
TRBJ2-1,TRBV27,CASSPTSLTYNEQFF
TRBJ2-1,TRBV2,CASAGTSATEQFF
TRBJ2-1,TRBV4-3,CASSQDGPSGAYNEQFF
TRBJ1-1,TRBV5-6,CASSRQLTTEAFF
TRBJ2-1,TRBV7-9,CASSLAGLDNEQFF
TRBJ2-1,TRBV28,CASSLAAGGSSYNEQFF
TRBJ2-7,TRBV5-4,CASSPGLAPNEQYF
TRBJ2-3,TRBV27,CASSSGVRTDTQYF
TRBJ2-6,TRBV6-5,CASSYSGANVLTF
TRBJ2-5,TRBV28,CASSAGPGLAPSQETQYF
TRBJ1-1,TRBV21-1,CASSASGRGIFDTEAFF
TRBJ2-3,TRBV7-9,CASSSPLNPPTDTQYF
TRBJ1-1,TRBV5-6,CASSLAGNTEAFF
TRBJ2-7,TRBV6-5,CASSYSGIGSYEQYF
TRBJ2-7,TRBV7-2,CASSFDGGSSSYEQYF
TRBJ2-3,TRBV28,CASSFSGVGDTQYF
TRBJ2-5,TRBV27,CASSLLAGDQETQYF
TRBJ2-5,TRBV23-1,CASSQPLWGSQLETQYF
TRBJ2-2,TRBV29-1,CSVEDPRRDTGELFF
TRBJ2-1,TRBV7-8,CASSLWVSYNEQFF
TRBJ2-2,TRBV4-3,CASSQVNVRGRERSGTGELFF
TRBJ2-3,TRBV5-1,CASSLGGRSTDTQYF
TRBJ1-1,TRBV5-3,CAVWRRTYYLGAEAFF
TRBJ1-2,TRBV4-1,CASSPGTGANYGYTF
TRBJ2-7,TRBV9,CASSVGGGAEQYF
TRBJ1-5,TRBV5-1,CASSLGDRENQPQHF